This T cell receptor beta chain was recorded in a study of T cell clonality in common variable immunodeficiency. General study points: Reportedly, TCR beta sequences from common variable immunodeficiency showed fewer deletions and N-nucleotide insertions.

This clone was seen ten or more times. The antigen remains undetermined. Sequencing ends 3 residues short of the CDR3 end; the germline J gene provides the rest. Control and CVID samples contributed equal amounts of genomic DNA. Only in-frame clones appear in the TCRdb table, and some are missing; sequencing was by immunoSEQ multiplex PCR. The data show some 39,000 clones, none appearing only once, with 1.3% to 1.5% held by the ten largest. V shed 2 bases and J 0 bases; nucleotides not matched to a gene: 7. CDR1 is MNHNS and CDR2 is SASEGT in the germline V gene. The length of the CDR3 is 17 residues. Most patients and controls had Caucasian heritage. Each donor provided 5 to 8 ml of heparinized whole blood.

The TCR comes from a person between 18 and 75 years old in good health. Sequenced input: peripheral blood mononuclear cells. The genes are TRBV6-1 and TRBJ2-4, with TRBD2 matching 7 bases. The covered CDR3 bases are TGTGCCAGCAGTGAACTTCTGGGGGGGGTAGCCAAAAACATT. This gives the protein CASSELLGGVAKNI. The entire CDR3 is CASSELLGGVAKNIQYF.